This entry features one T cell receptor (beta chain) sequence. Antigen unknown. The CDR3 is made up of 18 amino acids. Germline lookup yields CDR1 MGHDK and CDR2 SYGVNS. Losses at the gene ends were 2 bases for V and 4 bases for J; bases not matched to a gene: 17. CD4+ cell separation produced CD45RA+ naive and CD45RA-negative memory subsets. TCRdb's table, derived via immunoSEQ multiplex PCR, lists solely in-frame clones and lacks some. The sample lists roughly 1,500,000 clones, roughly 98.5% occurring once. This entry comes from a study of shared clonotypes between healthy human individuals. Notes on the study in general: Several donors shared approximately 5% of their naive CD4 clonotypes.

This chain joins TRBV25-1 and TRBJ2-7; 7 bases line up with TRBD1. Sequenced sample: naive CD4+ T cells sorted from blood. Subset of the sample: CD45RA+ positively selected. The TCR originated in a man aged 25 to 40 in good health. The CDR3 DNA reads TGTGCCAGCAGTGAAGGCCTGTCGACAGGGATTCGGGGATACGAGCAGTACTTC. It codes for CASSEGLSTGIRGYEQYF.